Included here is one T cell receptor beta chain sequence, with context. The data stem from a study of blood T cell repertoires in COVID-19. On the study more broadly: COVID-19 samples from acute and convalescent phases originated in the United States, Italy and Spain.

Original data processing: Amplification of reference gene primers was used by the study to estimate nucleated cell counts. The assay was immunoSEQ multiplex PCR, and TCRdb's table has in-frame clones only and misses some. Clonal size and the V and J genes are those of that table, whereas D and trimming came from the DNA. The data show 450,000 to 500,000 clones, with roughly nine tenths seen just once and 6.5% to 8.5% held by the top ten. The CDR3 sequence is 13 residues long. Germline lookup yields CDR1 SQVTM and CDR2 ANQGSEA. The germline V and J ends were trimmed by 4 bases and 5 bases, with 14 bases remaining between them. Participant reports of clinical history set cohort assignment. Recovered participants had two consecutive negative NP/OP PCR tests, healthcare professional clearance, or symptom resolution.

This TCR derives from a woman aged 55 to 70 who had recovered from COVID-19. Input material: PBMCs or T cells enriched from blood (not recorded which). The rearrangement links TRBV29-1 to TRBJ1-2; no definite D call. CDR3 DNA: TGCAGCGTTGGTCAAGAAGGGAGGTATGGCTACACCTTC. It yields the protein CSVGQEGRYGYTF.